What follows are 32 T cell receptor beta chains derived from one specimen sequenced in a study of memory CD4+ T cells and cytomegalovirus serostatus. Single viable CD3+CD4+CD8-CD45RO+ cells were sorted as the memory CD4+ T cells. Method: immunoSEQ multiplex PCR; TCRdb's copy keeps in-frame clones and lacks some. Among around 53,000 clones listed, more than 60% were seen once. Sequencing used memory CD4+ T cells from blood. These receptors were taken from an adult in good health and CMV-seronegative.

The V and J genes are TRBV20-1 and TRBJ2-1, with D tentatively TRBD2 (5 bases). Germline values: CDR1 DFQATT, CDR2 SNEGSKA (reference sequence). The CDR3 length is 11 residues. V was trimmed by 5 bases and J by 15 bases, leaving 17 bases between them. CDR3 amino acids: CSAAEGLLRFF. In nucleotides, the CDR3 is TGCAGTGCTGCCGAGGGCCTCTTAAGGTTCTTC.

The chain couples TRBV28 to TRBJ2-3; D gene ambiguous. V shed 10 bases and J shed 2 bases, with 10 bases lying between them. CDR3 length: 12 residues. CDR1 is MDHEN and CDR2 is SYDVKM in the germline V gene. CDR3 sequence: CATPPSTDTQYF. DNA for the CDR3: TGTGCCACCCCGCCCTCCACAGATACGCAGTATTTT. Full variable domain (remainder filled in from reference TRBV28 and TRBJ2-3): DVKVTQSSRYLVKRTGEKVFLECVQDMDHENMFWYRQDPGLGLRLIYFSYDVKMKEKGDIPEGYSVSREKKERFSLILESASTNQTSMYLCATPPSTDTQYFGPGTRLTVL.

The rearrangement links TRBV6-6 to TRBJ2-1; D is perhaps TRBD2 (6 bases). V was trimmed by 2 bases and J by 2 bases, leaving 10 bases between them. Germline-derived CDR1 and CDR2 are MNHNY and SVGAGI (reference sequence). The CDR3 loop spans 15 amino acids. CDR3 bases: TGTGCCAGCAGTTACGGGACTCCGACCTACAATGAGCAGTTCTTC. Translation: CASSYGTPTYNEQFF.

DNA for the CDR3: TGTGCCAGCAGTTACCCGCCGGCGGCCGAGCAGTACTTC. It codes for CASSYPPAAEQYF. The chain combines TRBV6-5 with TRBJ2-7, with no clear D. CDR3 length: 13 residues. Trimming shortened V by 2 bases and J by 6 bases, and 11 bases separated the two germline ends. Germline loops: CDR1 MNHEY, CDR2 SVGAGI.

The rearrangement links TRBV28 to TRBJ2-7; tentative D call: TRBD1 (6 bases). Germline-derived CDR1 and CDR2 are MDHEN and SYDVKM. This CDR3 is 14 amino acids long. Trimming took 2 bases from V and 6 from J, leaving 14 bases between them. This CDR3 reads CASSLPPQGSEQYF. CDR3 DNA: TGTGCCAGCAGTTTACCCCCCCAGGGGTCCGAGCAGTACTTC.

In this sample, this clone is medium-sized. This chain links TRBV6-1 with TRBJ1-5; TRBD1 aligns across 7 bases. After removal of 2 bases from V and 5 bases from J, the junction contained 9 bases not matched to a gene. CDR1 and CDR2 (germline): MNHNS, SASEGT. The CDR3 consists of 16 residues. The CDR3 sequence is CASSEMRRGRDQPQHF. In nucleotides, the CDR3 is TGTGCCAGCAGTGAAATGAGGAGGGGGCGGGATCAGCCCCAGCATTTT.

This rearrangement joins TRBV6-5 to TRBJ1-3; D may be TRBD1 (6 bases). V was trimmed by 4 bases and J by 0 bases, leaving 13 bases between them. Germline assignment: CDR1 MNHEY and CDR2 SVGAGI. The CDR3 consists of 16 residues. The CDR3 DNA sequence: TGTGCCAGCAGTTTCGCAGGGGTTTCCTCTGGAAACACCATATATTTT. The encoded protein is CASSFAGVSSGNTIYF.

This sequence joins TRBV5-6 and TRBJ2-1; TRBD2 agrees at 7 bases. The trim removed 4 bases at V and 5 bases at J, leaving 15 bases unmatched. Germline V lookup: CDR1 SGHDT, CDR2 YYEEEE. The CDR3 length is 17 residues. The CDR3 DNA reads TGTGCCAGCAGCCTGGAGCTAGCGGACGTAGCCCACAATGAGCAGTTCTTC. Translating gives CASSLELADVAHNEQFF.

The chain has TRBV7-9 and TRBJ1-4; TRBD1 is a possible D gene (5 bases). Germline V lookup: CDR1 SEHNR, CDR2 FQNEAQ (reference sequence). The CDR3 runs 15 residues. V was cut by 7 bases and J by 4 bases, with 16 bases left in between. CDR3 coding DNA: TGTGCCAGCAACCTAGACCGGGACCTTAATGAAAAACTGTTTTTT. Translation gives CASNLDRDLNEKLFF. The variable domain in full, completed from reference TRBV7-9 and TRBJ1-4, reads DTGVSQNPRHKITKRGQNVTFRCDPISEHNRLYWYRQTLGQGPEFLTYFQNEAQLEKSRLLSDRFSAERPKGSFSTLEIQRTEQGDSAMYLCASNLDRDLNEKLFFGSGTQLSVL.

V gene TRBV6-5 combines with J gene TRBJ1-2; TRBD1 matches 9 bases. V gave up 4 bases and J gave up 4 bases; unmatched junction bases: 10. CDR3 size: 16 residues. The germline CDR1 and CDR2 sequences are MNHEY and SVGAGI. The CDR3 nucleotides read TGTGCCAGCAGTTTAACAGGGGGCGCGAGTGGCTATGGCTACACCTTC. Translating gives CASSLTGGASGYGYTF.

The chain couples TRBV9 to TRBJ1-6; D gene uncertain. The CDR3 totals 14 residues. V was clipped by 4 bases and J by 8 bases, with 13 bases between them. Germline assignment: CDR1 SGDLS and CDR2 YYNGEE. The DNA of the CDR3 is TGTGCCAGCAGCCCGTGGGTTGGGGATTCACCCCTCCACTTT. Encoded protein: CASSPWVGDSPLHF.

This chain links TRBV6-6 with TRBJ2-7; D remains ambiguous. Trimming took 2 bases from V and 0 from J, leaving 11 bases between them. The germline CDR1 and CDR2 sequences are MNHNY and SVGAGI (reference sequence). This CDR3 spans 15 amino acids. The CDR3 region has the DNA TGTGCCAGCAGTTACGCGCACGAGCTCTCCTACGAGCAGTACTTC. Its protein product is CASSYAHELSYEQYF.

The V call is TRBV5-6, the J call TRBJ2-7; tentative D call: TRBD1 (5 bases). V lost 5 bases to trimming and J lost 3 bases, with 24 bases between them. This CDR3 contains 17 residues. Germline CDR1 is SGHDT and CDR2 is YYEEEE. The CDR3 region has the DNA TGTGCCAGCAGTTCGTTTCTACGGACACCTAGAAGCTACGAGCAGTACTTC. Its translation is CASSSFLRTPRSYEQYF.

A few counts support this clone. The rearrangement joins TRBV28 to TRBJ2-5, with TRBD2 matching 12 bases. The germline gives CDR1 MDHEN, CDR2 SYDVKM. This CDR3 contains 17 residues. V was pared by 2 bases and J by 3 bases, with 7 bases of the junction left unmatched. CDR3 in amino acids: CASSLSLGLAGKETQYF. The CDR3 DNA reads as TGTGCCAGCAGTTTAAGTTTAGGACTAGCGGGAAAAGAGACCCAGTACTTC.

The gene calls are TRBV20-1 and TRBJ2-5; D is undetermined. Germline V gene lookup returns CDR1 DFQATT and CDR2 SNEGSKA (reference sequence). The CDR3 spans 11 residues. Trimming removed 3 bases from V and 5 bases from J, with 7 bases in between. The CDR3 here is CSARDFETQYF. The CDR3 DNA reads as TGCAGTGCTAGGGATTTTGAGACCCAGTACTTC.

The chain joins TRBV28 to TRBJ2-3; possibly TRBD2 for D (6 bases). Trimming cost V 4 bases and J 3 bases, with 17 bases left between them. The CDR3 length is 16 residues. CDR1 and CDR2 from the germline V gene are MDHEN and SYDVKM. The CDR3 protein is CASSSFGDSLTDTQYF. Here the CDR3 DNA reads TGTGCCAGCAGTTCGTTCGGGGACTCGCTGACAGATACGCAGTATTTT. Based on the CDR3 plus reference TRBV28 and TRBJ2-3, the full variable domain is DVKVTQSSRYLVKRTGEKVFLECVQDMDHENMFWYRQDPGLGLRLIYFSYDVKMKEKGDIPEGYSVSREKKERFSLILESASTNQTSMYLCASSSFGDSLTDTQYFGPGTRLTVL.

V is TRBV15 and J is TRBJ2-1; the match to TRBD2 covers 9 bases. V shed 2 bases and J 7 bases; nucleotides not matched to a gene: 3. Per germline, CDR1 LNHNV and CDR2 YYDKDF (reference sequence). This CDR3 comprises 14 residues. CDR3 residues: CATSRLAGRNEQFF. CDR3 nucleotide sequence: TGTGCCACCAGCAGACTAGCGGGAAGAAATGAGCAGTTCTTC.

The gene calls are TRBV28 and TRBJ1-1; D is undetermined. V lost 9 bases to trimming and J lost 3 bases, with 11 bases between them. From germline, CDR1 is MDHEN and CDR2 SYDVKM. This CDR3 contains 12 residues. The CDR3 loop is CASTMRDTEAFF. The CDR3 bases are TGTGCCAGTACAATGAGGGACACTGAAGCTTTCTTT.

This clone was counted a few times. V usage is TRBV10-3 and J usage is TRBJ2-1; no definite D call. The V gene's germline CDR1 is ENHRY and CDR2 SYGVKD. There are 12 residues in the CDR3. V lost 7 bases and J lost 7, with 11 bases in between. The DNA for the CDR3 is TGTGCCATCAAAGGTGCCGCAAATGAGCAGTTCTTC. Residues: CAIKGAANEQFF.

Of note for this clone: This sample includes further DNA sequences coding for the same CDR3. The CDR3 nucleotides read TGTGCCAGCAGCCAATCGGGGAGCTCCTACAATGAGCAGTTCTTC. It specifies CASSQSGSSYNEQFF. This chain joins TRBV6-5 and TRBJ2-1; D is perhaps TRBD2 (5 bases). CDR3 size: 15 residues. Germline CDR1 is MNHEY and CDR2 is SVGAGI. V lost 6 bases, J lost 0 bases, and 12 bases lay in between.

By sample share, this clone is medium-sized. This chain joins TRBV19 and TRBJ2-7; TRBD2 matches 7 bases. CDR3 length: 13 amino acids. After removal of 4 bases from V and 8 bases from J, the junction contained 8 bases not matched to a gene. In germline, CDR1 is LNHDA, CDR2 SQIVND (reference sequence). The CDR3 region has the DNA TGTGCCAGTAGTACTAGCGGAGGAAATAAGCAGTACTTC. Translated, it gives CASSTSGGNKQYF. The whole variable domain, remainder taken from reference TRBV19 and TRBJ2-7, is DGGITQSPKYLFRKEGQNVTLSCEQNLNHDAMYWYRQDPGQGLRLIYYSQIVNDFQKGDIAEGYSVSREKKESFPLTVTSAQKNPTAFYLCASSTSGGNKQYFGPGTRLTVT.

The CDR3 region is CASSSEPGLPDRAFF. For the CDR3, the DNA is TGTGCCAGCAGCTCAGAACCTGGCCTCCCGGACCGCGCTTTCTTT. V and J are TRBV7-9 and TRBJ1-1; no reliable D call. V was clipped by 4 bases and J by 11 bases, with 23 bases between them. CDR1 is SEHNR and CDR2 is FQNEAQ in the germline V gene (reference sequence). The CDR3 contains 15 residues. Full variable domain (remainder filled in from reference TRBV7-9 and TRBJ1-1): DTGVSQNPRHKITKRGQNVTFRCDPISEHNRLYWYRQTLGQGPEFLTYFQNEAQLEKSRLLSDRFSAERPKGSFSTLEIQRTEQGDSAMYLCASSSEPGLPDRAFFGQGTRLTVV.

The rearrangement links TRBV7-9 to TRBJ1-1; D is unclear. The CDR3 is 14 amino acids. The germline V gene has CDR1 SEHNR and CDR2 FQNEAQ (reference sequence). V dropped 8 bases and J dropped 1 base, with 14 bases sitting between them. The DNA for the CDR3 is TGTGCCAGCCAATCACAGCACCAGAACACTGAAGCTTTCTTT. It encodes CASQSQHQNTEAFF. Looking up the rest from reference TRBV7-9 and TRBJ1-1 gives the full variable domain: DTGVSQNPRHKITKRGQNVTFRCDPISEHNRLYWYRQTLGQGPEFLTYFQNEAQLEKSRLLSDRFSAERPKGSFSTLEIQRTEQGDSAMYLCASQSQHQNTEAFFGQGTRLTVV.

By proportion, this clone is medium-sized (0.01 to 0.1%). The V call is TRBV19, the J call TRBJ1-5, with D possibly TRBD1 on 6 matching bases. Trimming cost V 4 bases and J 4 bases, with 8 bases left between them. The CDR3 length is 13 residues. The V gene's germline CDR1 is LNHDA and CDR2 SQIVND (reference sequence). CDR3 sequence: CASSTQGNQPQHF. The CDR3 DNA follows: TGTGCCAGTAGTACGCAGGGGAATCAGCCCCAGCATTTT.

The gene calls are TRBV4-2 and TRBJ1-2; D possibly corresponds to TRBD1 (5 bases). V was trimmed by 2 bases and J by 0 bases, leaving 16 bases between them. CDR1 LGHNA and CDR2 YNFKEQ come from the germline V gene. The CDR3 has 17 amino acids. CDR3 amino acids: CASSQYYGAPPNYGYTF. DNA for the CDR3: TGTGCCAGCAGCCAATATTACGGGGCACCTCCTAACTATGGCTACACCTTC.

This CDR3 reads CASRKQGLNEKLFF. CDR3 DNA sequence: TGTGCCAGCAGAAAACAGGGGCTAAATGAAAAACTGTTTTTT. The J gene is TRBJ1-4, the V gene TRBV6-5; 7 bases line up with TRBD1. Trimming took 6 bases from V and 5 from J; bases not matched to a gene: 6. Germline-derived CDR1 and CDR2 are MNHEY and SVGAGI. The CDR3 has 14 residues.

This clone was seen more than once but under ten times. The chain employs TRBV5-1 and TRBJ1-3; no reliable D call. Looked up from germline, CDR1 is SGHRS and CDR2 is YFSETQ. Trimming took 0 bases from V and 3 from J, leaving 7 bases between them. This CDR3 is 14 amino acids long. The CDR3 region is CASSLAGYGNTIYF. The CDR3 DNA reads TGCGCCAGCAGCTTGGCGGGATATGGAAACACCATATATTTT. Full variable domain (rest looked up from reference TRBV5-1 and TRBJ1-3): KAGVTQTPRYLIKTRGQQVTLSCSPISGHRSVSWYQQTPGQGLQFLFEYFSETQRNKGNFPGRFSGRQFSNSRSEMNVSTLELGDSALYLCASSLAGYGNTIYFGEGSWLTVV.

This chain links TRBV15 with TRBJ1-2; tentatively, D is TRBD1 (6 bases). Germline V lookup: CDR1 LNHNV, CDR2 YYDKDF (reference sequence). The V end lost 3 bases, the J end lost 10 bases, and 18 bases lay between the germline ends. This CDR3 is 14 amino acids long. Written as DNA, the CDR3 is TGTGCCACCAGCAGGGGACACACAGGGTTCAACTACACCTTC. Translated, it gives CATSRGHTGFNYTF.

The chain uses TRBV7-2 and TRBJ1-2; D call uncertain. The CDR3 has 13 residues. Germline values: CDR1 SGHTA, CDR2 FQGNSA. Trimming left V 0 bases short and J 2 bases short, with 4 bases between. The DNA for the CDR3 is TGTGCCAGCAGCTTAGCAGGAAACTATGGCTACACCTTC. Translating it yields CASSLAGNYGYTF.

The chain recombines TRBV30 with TRBJ1-4; weak D call: TRBD1 (6 bases). CDR3 length: 15 residues. Germline V gives CDR1 GTSNPN, CDR2 SVGIG (reference sequence). V was pared by 2 bases and J by 10 bases, with 20 bases between. In DNA form, the CDR3 reads TGTGCCTGGAGTAGCACCGTACAGGGAAGGAGAAAACTGTTTTTT. Amino acids: CAWSSTVQGRRKLFF.

The chain combines TRBV7-2 with TRBJ1-1; no reliable D call. V dropped 1 base and J dropped 5 bases, with 8 bases sitting between them. The CDR3 runs 13 residues. The germline V gene has CDR1 SGHTA and CDR2 FQGNSA. DNA for the CDR3: TGTGCCAGCAGCTTAGTGGCAAGAACTGAAGCTTTCTTT. This gives the protein CASSLVARTEAFF.

There are a few counts of this clone. The V call is TRBV30, the J call TRBJ2-2; possibly TRBD1 or TRBD2 for D (5 bases each). The CDR3 covers 12 residues. V shed 3 bases and J shed 6 bases, with 8 bases lying between them. In germline, CDR1 is GTSNPN, CDR2 SVGIG (reference sequence). As DNA, the CDR3 is TGTGCCTGGAGGAGGGGCGCCGGGGAGCTGTTTTTT. Translated: CAWRRGAGELFF.